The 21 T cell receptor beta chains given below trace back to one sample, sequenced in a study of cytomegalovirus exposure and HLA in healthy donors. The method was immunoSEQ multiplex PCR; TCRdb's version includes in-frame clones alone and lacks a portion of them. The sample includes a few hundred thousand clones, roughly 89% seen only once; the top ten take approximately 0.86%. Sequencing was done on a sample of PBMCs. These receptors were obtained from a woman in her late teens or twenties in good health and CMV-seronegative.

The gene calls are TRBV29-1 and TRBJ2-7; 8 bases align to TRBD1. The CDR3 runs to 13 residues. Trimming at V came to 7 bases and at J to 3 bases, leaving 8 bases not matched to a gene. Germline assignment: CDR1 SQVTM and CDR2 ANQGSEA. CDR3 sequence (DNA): TGCAGCGGTGCCCAGGGGGCTGGCTACGAGCAGTACTTC. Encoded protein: CSGAQGAGYEQYF.

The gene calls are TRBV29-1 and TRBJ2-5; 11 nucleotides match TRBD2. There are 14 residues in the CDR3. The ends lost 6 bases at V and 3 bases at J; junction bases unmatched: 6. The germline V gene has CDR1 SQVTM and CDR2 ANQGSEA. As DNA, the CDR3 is TGCAGCGTCTCAGGGGGACTAGCGGAAGAGACCCAGTACTTC. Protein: CSVSGGLAEETQYF.

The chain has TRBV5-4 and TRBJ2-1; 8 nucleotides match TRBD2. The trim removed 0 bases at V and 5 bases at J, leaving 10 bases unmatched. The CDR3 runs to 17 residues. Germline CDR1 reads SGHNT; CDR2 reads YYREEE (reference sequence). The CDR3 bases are TGTGCCAGCAGCTTGGAGGTCGGGAGGGAATTAGACAATGAGCAGTTCTTC. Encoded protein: CASSLEVGRELDNEQFF.

CDR3 coding DNA: TGTGCCAGCAGAGGGCAGACAGGGCCAAATGAAAAACTGTTTTTT. Residues: CASRGQTGPNEKLFF. The chain joins TRBV6-1 to TRBJ1-4, with 7 bases identical to TRBD1. CDR1 is MNHNS and CDR2 is SASEGT in the germline V gene. This CDR3 has 15 amino acids. V was pared by 6 bases and J by 5 bases, with 9 bases of the junction left unmatched.

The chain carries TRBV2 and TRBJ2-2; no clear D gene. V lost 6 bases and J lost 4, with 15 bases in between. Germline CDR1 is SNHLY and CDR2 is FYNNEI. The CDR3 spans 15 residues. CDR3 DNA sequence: TGTGCCAGCAGCGGTCCACCAACTTCCACCGGGGAGCTGTTTTTT. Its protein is CASSGPPTSTGELFF. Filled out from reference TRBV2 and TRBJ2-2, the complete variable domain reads EPEVTQTPSHQVTQMGQEVILRCVPISNHLYFYWYRQILGQKVEFLVSFYNNEISEKSEIFDDQFSVERPDGSNFTLKIRSTKLEDSAMYFCASSGPPTSTGELFFGEGSRLTVL.

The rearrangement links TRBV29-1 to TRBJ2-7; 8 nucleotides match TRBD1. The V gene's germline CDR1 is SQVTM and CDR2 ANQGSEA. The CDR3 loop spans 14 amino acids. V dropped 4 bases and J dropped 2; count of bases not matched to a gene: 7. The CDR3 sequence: CSVARDRSTYEQYF. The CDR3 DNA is TGCAGCGTTGCCCGGGACAGGTCCACCTACGAGCAGTACTTC.

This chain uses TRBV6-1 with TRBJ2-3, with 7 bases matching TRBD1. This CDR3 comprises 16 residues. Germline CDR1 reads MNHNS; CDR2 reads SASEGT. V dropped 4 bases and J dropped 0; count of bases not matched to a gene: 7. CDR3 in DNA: TGTGCCAGCAGTGTCCGGACAGGTGGTAGCACAGATACGCAGTATTTT. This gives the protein CASSVRTGGSTDTQYF.

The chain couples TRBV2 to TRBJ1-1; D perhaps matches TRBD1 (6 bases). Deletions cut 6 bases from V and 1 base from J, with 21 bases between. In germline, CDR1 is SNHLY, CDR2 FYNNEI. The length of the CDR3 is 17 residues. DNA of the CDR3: TGTGCCAGCAGATTGACAGGCCTCGGATTGGGGAACACTGAAGCTTTCTTT. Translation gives CASRLTGLGLGNTEAFF.

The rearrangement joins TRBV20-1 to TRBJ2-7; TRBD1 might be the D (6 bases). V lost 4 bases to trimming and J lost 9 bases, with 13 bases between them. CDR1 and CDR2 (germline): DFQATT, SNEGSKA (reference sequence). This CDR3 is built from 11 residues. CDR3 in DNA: TGCAGTGCTAAAGACCTAGGGGGGCAGTACTTC. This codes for CSAKDLGGQYF.

The CDR3 region has the DNA TGTGCCAGCAGTAAGACTAGCGGGAGCAGGGAGACCCAGTACTTC. Protein product: CASSKTSGSRETQYF. The chain is built from TRBV6-5 and TRBJ2-5; 12 positions match TRBD2. Trimming removed 5 bases from V and 5 bases from J; junction bases left unmatched: 6. The CDR3 is made up of 15 amino acids. The germline gives CDR1 MNHEY, CDR2 SVGAGI.

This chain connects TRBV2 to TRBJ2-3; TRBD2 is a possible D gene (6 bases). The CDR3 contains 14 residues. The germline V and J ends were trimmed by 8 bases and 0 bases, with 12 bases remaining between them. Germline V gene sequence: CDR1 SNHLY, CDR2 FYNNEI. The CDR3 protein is CASVGAGSTDTQYF. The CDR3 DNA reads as TGTGCCAGCGTGGGCGCGGGGAGCACAGATACGCAGTATTTT.

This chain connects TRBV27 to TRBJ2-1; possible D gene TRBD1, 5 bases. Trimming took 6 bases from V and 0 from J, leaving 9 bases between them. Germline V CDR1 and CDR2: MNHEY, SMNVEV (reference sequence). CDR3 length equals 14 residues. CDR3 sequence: CASRVGHSYNEQFF. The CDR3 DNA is TGTGCCAGCAGAGTGGGGCACTCCTACAATGAGCAGTTCTTC.

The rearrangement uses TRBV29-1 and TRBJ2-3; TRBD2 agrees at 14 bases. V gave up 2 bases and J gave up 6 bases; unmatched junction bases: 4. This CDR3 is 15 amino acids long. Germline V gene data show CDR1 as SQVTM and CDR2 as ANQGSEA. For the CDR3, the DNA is TGCAGCGTTGAAAAGACTAGCGGGAGGGCTGATACGCAGTATTTT. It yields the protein CSVEKTSGRADTQYF.

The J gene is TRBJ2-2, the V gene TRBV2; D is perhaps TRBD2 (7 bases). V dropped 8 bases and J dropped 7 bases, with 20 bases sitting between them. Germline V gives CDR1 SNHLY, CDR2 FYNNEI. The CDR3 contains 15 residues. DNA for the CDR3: TGTGCCAGCGAGGCGGGGGCAGGGGCCTTCGGGGAGCTGTTTTTT. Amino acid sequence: CASEAGAGAFGELFF.

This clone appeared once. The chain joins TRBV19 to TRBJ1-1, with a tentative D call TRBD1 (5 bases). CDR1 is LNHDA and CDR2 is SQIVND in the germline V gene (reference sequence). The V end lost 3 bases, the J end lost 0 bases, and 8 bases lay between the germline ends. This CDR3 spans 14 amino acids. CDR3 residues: CASSIARVNTEAFF. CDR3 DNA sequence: TGTGCCAGTAGTATTGCCAGGGTGAACACTGAAGCTTTCTTT.

Here the CDR3 reads CASSPGTGVDQPQHF. The CDR3 DNA sequence: TGCGCCAGCAGCCCCGGGACAGGGGTGGATCAGCCCCAGCATTTT. V usage is TRBV5-1 and J usage is TRBJ1-5, with TRBD1 matching 10 bases. Germline V gives CDR1 SGHRS, CDR2 YFSETQ. The CDR3 totals 15 residues. V dropped 4 bases and J dropped 5; count of bases not matched to a gene: 6.

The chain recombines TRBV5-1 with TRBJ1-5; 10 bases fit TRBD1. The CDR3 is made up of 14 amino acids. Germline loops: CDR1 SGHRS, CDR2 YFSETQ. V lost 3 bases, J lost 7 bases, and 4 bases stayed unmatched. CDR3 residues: CASSWTGGTQPQHF. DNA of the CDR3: TGCGCCAGCAGCTGGACAGGGGGTACACAGCCCCAGCATTTT.

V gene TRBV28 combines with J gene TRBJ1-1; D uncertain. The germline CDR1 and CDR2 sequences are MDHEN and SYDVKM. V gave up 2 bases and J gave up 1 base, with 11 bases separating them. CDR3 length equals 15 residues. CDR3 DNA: TGTGCCAGCAGTTTAATGTTAGATGAGAACACTGAAGCTTTCTTT. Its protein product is CASSLMLDENTEAFF. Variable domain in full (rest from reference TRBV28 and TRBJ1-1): DVKVTQSSRYLVKRTGEKVFLECVQDMDHENMFWYRQDPGLGLRLIYFSYDVKMKEKGDIPEGYSVSREKKERFSLILESASTNQTSMYLCASSLMLDENTEAFFGQGTRLTVV.

This chain's CDR3 is CASTTPRAGANVLTF. CDR3 bases: TGTGCCAGCACCACTCCACGGGCTGGGGCCAACGTCCTGACTTTC. The V gene is TRBV27, the J gene TRBJ2-6; D unresolved. Deletions cut 7 bases from V and 2 bases from J, with 12 bases between. Germline assignment: CDR1 MNHEY and CDR2 SMNVEV (reference sequence). The CDR3 contains 15 residues.

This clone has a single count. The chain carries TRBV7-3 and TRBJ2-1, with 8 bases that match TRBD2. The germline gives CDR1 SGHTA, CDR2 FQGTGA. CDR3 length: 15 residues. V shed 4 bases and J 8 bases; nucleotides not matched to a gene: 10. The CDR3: CASSSAGVGLYEQFF. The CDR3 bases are TGTGCCAGCAGCTCAGCGGGAGTGGGCCTTTATGAGCAGTTCTTC.

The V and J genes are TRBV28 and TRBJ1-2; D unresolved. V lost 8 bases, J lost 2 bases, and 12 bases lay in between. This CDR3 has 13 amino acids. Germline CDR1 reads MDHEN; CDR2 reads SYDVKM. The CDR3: CASSLGANYGYTF. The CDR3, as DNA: TGTGCCAGCTCCTTAGGAGCGAACTATGGCTACACCTTC.